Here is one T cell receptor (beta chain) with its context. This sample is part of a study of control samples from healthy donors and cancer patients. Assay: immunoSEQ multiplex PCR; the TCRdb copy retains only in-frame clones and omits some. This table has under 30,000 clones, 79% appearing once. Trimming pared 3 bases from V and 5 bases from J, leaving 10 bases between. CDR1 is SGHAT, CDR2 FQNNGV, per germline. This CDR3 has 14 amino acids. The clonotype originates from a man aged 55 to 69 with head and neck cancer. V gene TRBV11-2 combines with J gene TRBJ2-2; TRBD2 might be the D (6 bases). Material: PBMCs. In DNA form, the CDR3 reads TGTGCCAGCAGCTTTTCCGGGGGAACCGGGGAGCTGTTTTTT. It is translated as CASSFSGGTGELFF. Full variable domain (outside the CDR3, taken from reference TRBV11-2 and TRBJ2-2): EAGVAQSPRYKIIEKRQSVAFWCNPISGHATLYWYQQILGQGPKLLIQFQNNGVVDDSQLPKDRFSAERLKGVDSTLKIQPAKLEDSAVYLCASSFSGGTGELFFGEGSRLTVL.